This T cell receptor (beta chain) was observed in a study of shared clonotypes between healthy human individuals. Method: immunoSEQ multiplex PCR; TCRdb's copy keeps in-frame clones and lacks some. The sample consists of roughly 510,000 clones, about 80% of them appearing once. V was pared by 1 base and J by 4 bases, with 5 bases between. Germline V CDR1 and CDR2: ENHRY, SYGVKD. CDR3 length: 13 amino acids. The source of this sequence is a woman aged 35 to 49 in good health. Some clones in this sample may be carry-over from other donors' samples. The sample comprised PBMCs. V usage is TRBV10-3 and J usage is TRBJ1-3; D uncertain. CDR3: CAISELWGNTIYF. In nucleotides, the CDR3 is TGTGCCATCAGTGAGTTATGGGGAAACACCATATATTTT.